The entry that follows covers one T cell receptor (beta chain) sequence. Its cognate antigen is unknown. This entry comes from a study of T cell repertoires in cytomegalovirus infection. Study background: CMV infection plus the matching HLA type was flagged by public TCR beta signatures. Whole-study findings and limits: The cumulative frequency of public TCR beta families identified carriers of CMV plus the relevant HLA.

The CDR3 consists of 15 residues. V lost 5 bases and J lost 2, with 12 bases in between. Germline V lookup: CDR1 SGHTA, CDR2 FQGTGA. TCRdb re-derived calls from the reads in MiXCR, one entry per CDR3 protein. The profile shows approximately 730,000 distinct CDR3 sequences, about 27% of them singletons. The TCR sequence derives from a human donor in good health (CMV status not recorded). Some clones in this sample may be carry-over from other donors' samples. This rearrangement joins TRBV7-3 to TRBJ2-2; TRBD1 or TRBD2 may be the D gene (5 bases each). Sequencing was performed on cultured CD8+ T cells from PBMCs, taken from culture after CMV antigen stimulation. This CDR3 is CASSIRDGNTGELFF. DNA for the CDR3: TGTGCCAGCAGCATCCGGGACGGTAACACCGGGGAGCTGTTTTTT.